The entry below gives a single T cell receptor (beta chain) sequence along with its context. As yet, its antigen is unknown. The time point here: week 23, last vaccination. All doses held 300 ug of mutant IDH1 20-mer peptide, with topical imiquimod. There were new WHO grade 3 or 4 astrocytomas in the donors, and these were IDH1-mutant and ATRX-lost. This sample is drawn from a study of a mutant IDH1 vaccine in newly diagnosed glioma. Study-wide context: Vaccine administration was initiated 4-6 weeks following radiotherapy alone, or with temozolomide cycles. Receipt of radiotherapy, temozolomide, or both preceded the study, and most received both.

Findings and caveats of the study: Immune responses induced by vaccination arose in roughly 95% of the patients.

The protocol was immunoSEQ multiplex PCR, while the TCRdb copy is restricted to in-frame clones and leaves out a portion. The sample lists about 72,000 clones, 84% occurring once. Trimming removed 3 bases from V and 4 bases from J; junction bases left unmatched: 6. The length of the CDR3 is 15 residues. CDR1 LNHDA and CDR2 SQIVND come from the germline V gene (reference sequence). The J gene is TRBJ1-5, the V gene TRBV19; the match to TRBD1 covers 7 bases. The sequencing used PBMCs, collected from a glioma patient whose treatment included an IDH1 peptide vaccine. The sequence came from a man aged 18 to 30 with glioma. The CDR3 region is CASSIRQGGNQPQHF. The CDR3 DNA is TGTGCCAGTAGTATCAGGCAGGGGGGAAATCAGCCCCAGCATTTT. The whole variable domain, filled in from reference TRBV19 and TRBJ1-5, reads DGGITQSPKYLFRKEGQNVTLSCEQNLNHDAMYWYRQDPGQGLRLIYYSQIVNDFQKGDIAEGYSVSREKKESFPLTVTSAQKNPTAFYLCASSIRQGGNQPQHFGDGTRLSIL.